This T cell receptor beta chain was captured by sequencing in a study of blood T cell repertoires in COVID-19. Study-wide context: Both acute and convalescent COVID-19 samples were obtained from the United States, Italy and Spain. T cells, B-cell-depleted T cells, or PBMCs supplied cDNA or gDNA.

Per the original data handling: Amplification from reference gene primers served as the basis for estimated nucleated cell counts. Using immunoSEQ multiplex PCR, the repertoire was profiled, and TCRdb retains in-frame clones only, with some absent. The V and J calls and the clone size are those of that table, but D and trimming were determined from the DNA. The repertoire includes about 300,000 clones, 84% of them detected once, and more than 1.1% sits in the top ten. Germline V gives CDR1 MDHEN, CDR2 SYDVKM. This CDR3 contains 16 residues. Trimming stripped 0 bases from V and 2 bases from J, with 14 bases between. A Seattle source enrolled patients during active infection and followed them longitudinally.

Sequencing used peripheral blood. The J gene is TRBJ2-7, the V gene TRBV28, with a weak D call TRBD1 (6 bases). The origin of this receptor is a human donor with COVID-19, enrolled during active disease. The donor label of this sample is uncertain. The CDR3 here is CASSLWGTGTTYEQYF. The CDR3 coding sequence is TGTGCCAGCAGTTTATGGGGGACCGGGACAACCTACGAGCAGTACTTC.